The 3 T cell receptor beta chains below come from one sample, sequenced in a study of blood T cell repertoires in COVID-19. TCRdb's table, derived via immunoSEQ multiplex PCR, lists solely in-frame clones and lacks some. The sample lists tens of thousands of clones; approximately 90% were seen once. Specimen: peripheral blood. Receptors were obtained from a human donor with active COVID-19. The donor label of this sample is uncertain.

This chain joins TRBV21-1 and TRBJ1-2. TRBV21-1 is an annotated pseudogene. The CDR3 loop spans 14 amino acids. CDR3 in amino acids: CASSIRRGYDGYTF. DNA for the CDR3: TGTGCCAGCAGCATTCGACGGGGGTATGATGGCTACACCTTC.

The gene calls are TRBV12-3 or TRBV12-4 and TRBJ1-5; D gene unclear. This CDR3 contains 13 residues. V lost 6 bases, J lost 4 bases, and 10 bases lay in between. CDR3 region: CASSLMRNQPQHF. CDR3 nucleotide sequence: TGTGCCAGCAGCCTAATGCGGAATCAGCCCCAGCATTTT.

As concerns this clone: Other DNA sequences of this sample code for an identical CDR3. The CDR3 spells CASSQRQGLLAKNIQYF. CDR3 DNA sequence: TGCGCCAGCAGCCAGAGGCAGGGATTGCTAGCCAAAAACATTCAGTACTTC. The chain recombines TRBV4-1 with TRBJ2-4; D may be TRBD1 (5 bases). The CDR3 extends over 17 amino acids. The germline V gene has CDR1 MGHRA and CDR2 YSYEKL. V was trimmed by 3 bases and J by 0 bases, leaving 15 bases between them.